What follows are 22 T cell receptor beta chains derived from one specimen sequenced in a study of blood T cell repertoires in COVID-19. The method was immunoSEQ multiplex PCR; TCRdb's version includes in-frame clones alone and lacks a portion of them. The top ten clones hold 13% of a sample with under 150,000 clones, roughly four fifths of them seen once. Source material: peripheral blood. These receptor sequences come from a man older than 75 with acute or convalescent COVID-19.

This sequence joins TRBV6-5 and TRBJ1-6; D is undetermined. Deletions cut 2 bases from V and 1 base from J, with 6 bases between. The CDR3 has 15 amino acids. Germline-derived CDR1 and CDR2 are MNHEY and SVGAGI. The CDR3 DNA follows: TGTGCCAGCAGTTACGCGGCTTCCTATAATTCACCCCTCCACTTT. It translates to CASSYAASYNSPLHF.

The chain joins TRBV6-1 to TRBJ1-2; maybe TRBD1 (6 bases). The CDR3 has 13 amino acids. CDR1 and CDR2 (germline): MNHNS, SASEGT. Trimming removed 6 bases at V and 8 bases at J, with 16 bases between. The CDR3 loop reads CASRPPTGGGYTF. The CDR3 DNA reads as TGTGCCAGCAGGCCACCGACAGGCGGGGGCTACACCTTC.

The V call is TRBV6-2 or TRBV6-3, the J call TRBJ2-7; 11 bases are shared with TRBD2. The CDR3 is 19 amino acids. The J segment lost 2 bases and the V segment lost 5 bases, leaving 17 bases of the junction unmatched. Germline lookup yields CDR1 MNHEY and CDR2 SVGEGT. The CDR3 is CASSGRHLGLAGYTYEQYF. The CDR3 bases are TGTGCCAGCAGTGGCCGGCACCTTGGACTAGCGGGTTACACCTACGAGCAGTACTTC.

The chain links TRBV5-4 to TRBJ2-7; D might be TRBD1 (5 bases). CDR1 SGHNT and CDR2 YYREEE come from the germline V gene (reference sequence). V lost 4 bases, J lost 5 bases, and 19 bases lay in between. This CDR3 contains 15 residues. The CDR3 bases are TGTGCCAGCAGCAGATCCACAGGTGCTACGGACGAGCAGTACTTC. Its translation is CASSRSTGATDEQYF.

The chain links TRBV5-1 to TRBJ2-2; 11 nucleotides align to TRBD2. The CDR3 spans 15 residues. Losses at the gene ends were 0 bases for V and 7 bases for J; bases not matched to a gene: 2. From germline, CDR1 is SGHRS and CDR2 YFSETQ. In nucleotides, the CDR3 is TGCGCCAGCAGCTTGGAACTAGCGGGGGTCGGGGAGCTGTTTTTT. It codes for CASSLELAGVGELFF.

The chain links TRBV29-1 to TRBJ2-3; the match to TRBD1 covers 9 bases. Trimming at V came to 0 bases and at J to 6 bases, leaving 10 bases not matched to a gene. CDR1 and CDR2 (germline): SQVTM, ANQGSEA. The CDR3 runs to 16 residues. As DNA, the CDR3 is TGCAGCGTTGAAGAGGGAGGGACAGGGAGCGTGGATACGCAGTATTTT. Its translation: CSVEEGGTGSVDTQYF.

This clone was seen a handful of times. Here the CDR3 reads CASSPQSGQPQHF. For the CDR3, the DNA is TGTGCCAGCAGCCCACAGAGTGGTCAGCCCCAGCATTTT. The chain has TRBV2 and TRBJ1-5; no firm D call. Germline values: CDR1 SNHLY, CDR2 FYNNEI. The germline V and J ends were trimmed by 6 bases and 6 bases, with 12 bases remaining between them. The CDR3 covers 13 residues.

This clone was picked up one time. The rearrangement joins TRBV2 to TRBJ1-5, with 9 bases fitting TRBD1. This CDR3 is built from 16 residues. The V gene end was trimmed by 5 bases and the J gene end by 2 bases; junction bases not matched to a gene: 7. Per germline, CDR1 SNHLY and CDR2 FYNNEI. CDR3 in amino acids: CASSSPTGGGNQPQHF. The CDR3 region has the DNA TGTGCCAGCAGTTCTCCGACAGGGGGTGGCAATCAGCCCCAGCATTTT.

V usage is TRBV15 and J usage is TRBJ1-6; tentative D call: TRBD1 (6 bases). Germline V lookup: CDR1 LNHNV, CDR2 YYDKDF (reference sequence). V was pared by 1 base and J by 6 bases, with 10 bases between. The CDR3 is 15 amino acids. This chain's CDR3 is CATSRVGGANSPLHF. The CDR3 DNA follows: TGTGCCACCAGCAGAGTAGGGGGGGCTAATTCACCCCTCCACTTT.

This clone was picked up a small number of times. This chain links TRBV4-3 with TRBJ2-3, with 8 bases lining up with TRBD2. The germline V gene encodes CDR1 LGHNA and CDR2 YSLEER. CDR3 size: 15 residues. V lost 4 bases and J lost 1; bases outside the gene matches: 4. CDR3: CASSLTGGGTDTQYF. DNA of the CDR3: TGCGCCAGCAGCCTGACGGGGGGGGGCACAGATACGCAGTATTTT.

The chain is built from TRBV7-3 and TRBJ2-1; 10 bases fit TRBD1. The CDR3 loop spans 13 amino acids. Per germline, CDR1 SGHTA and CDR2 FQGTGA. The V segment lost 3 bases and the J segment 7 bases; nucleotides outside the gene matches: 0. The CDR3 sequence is CASSLGQGNEQFF. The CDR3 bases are TGTGCCAGCAGCTTGGGACAGGGGAATGAGCAGTTCTTC.

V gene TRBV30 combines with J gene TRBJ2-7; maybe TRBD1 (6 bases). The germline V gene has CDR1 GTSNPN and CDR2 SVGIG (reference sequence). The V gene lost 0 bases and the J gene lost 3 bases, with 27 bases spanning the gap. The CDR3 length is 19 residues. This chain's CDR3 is CAWSVRGSGATNRRYEQYF. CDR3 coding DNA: TGTGCCTGGAGTGTAAGGGGGTCAGGTGCCACCAACCGTCGCTACGAGCAGTACTTC.

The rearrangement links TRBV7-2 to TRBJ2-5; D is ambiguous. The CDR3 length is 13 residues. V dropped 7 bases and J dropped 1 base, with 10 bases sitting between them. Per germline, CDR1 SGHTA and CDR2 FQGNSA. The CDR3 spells CASNPTPQETQYF. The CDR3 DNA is TGTGCCAGCAACCCCACTCCCCAAGAGACCCAGTACTTC.

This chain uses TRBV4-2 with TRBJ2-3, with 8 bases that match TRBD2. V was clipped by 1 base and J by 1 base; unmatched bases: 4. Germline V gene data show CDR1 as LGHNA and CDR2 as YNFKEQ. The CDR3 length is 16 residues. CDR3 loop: CASSQVTSGGTDTQYF. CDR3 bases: TGTGCCAGCAGCCAAGTAACTAGCGGAGGCACAGATACGCAGTATTTT.

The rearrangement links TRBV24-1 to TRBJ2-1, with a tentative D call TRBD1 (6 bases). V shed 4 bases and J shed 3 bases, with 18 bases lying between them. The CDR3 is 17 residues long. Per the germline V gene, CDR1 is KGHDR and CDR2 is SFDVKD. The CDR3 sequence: CATSDRKTGHLYNEQFF. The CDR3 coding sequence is TGTGCCACCAGTGACCGTAAAACAGGGCACCTCTACAATGAGCAGTTCTTC.

CDR3 sequence (DNA): TGCAGCGTCGCCGGGGGGGACAATTATGGCTACACCTTC. Protein: CSVAGGDNYGYTF. The chain has TRBV29-1 and TRBJ1-2; the D gene is possibly TRBD1 (6 bases). Germline CDR1 reads SQVTM; CDR2 reads ANQGSEA. Trimming pared 6 bases from V and 5 bases from J, leaving 16 bases between. This CDR3 contains 13 residues.

CDR3 sequence: CAWARGYNSPLHF. The CDR3 region has the DNA TGTGCCTGGGCCAGGGGCTATAATTCACCCCTCCACTTT. The chain links TRBV30 to TRBJ1-6, with D perhaps TRBD1 (6 bases). CDR1 is GTSNPN and CDR2 is SVGIG in the germline V gene (reference sequence). V shed 5 bases and J shed 3 bases, with 8 bases lying between them. This CDR3 is 13 amino acids long.

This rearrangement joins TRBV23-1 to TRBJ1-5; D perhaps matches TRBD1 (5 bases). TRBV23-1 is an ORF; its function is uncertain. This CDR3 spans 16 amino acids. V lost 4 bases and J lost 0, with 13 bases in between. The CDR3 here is CASSLTVSYSNQPQHF. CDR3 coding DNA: TGCGCCAGCAGTCTGACAGTCTCGTATAGCAATCAGCCCCAGCATTTT.

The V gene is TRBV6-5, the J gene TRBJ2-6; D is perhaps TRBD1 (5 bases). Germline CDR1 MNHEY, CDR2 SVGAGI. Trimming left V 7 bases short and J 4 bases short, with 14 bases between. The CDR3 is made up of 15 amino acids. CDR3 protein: CASTQRGSGANVLTF. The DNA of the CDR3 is TGTGCCAGCACCCAAAGGGGCTCCGGGGCCAACGTCCTGACTTTC.

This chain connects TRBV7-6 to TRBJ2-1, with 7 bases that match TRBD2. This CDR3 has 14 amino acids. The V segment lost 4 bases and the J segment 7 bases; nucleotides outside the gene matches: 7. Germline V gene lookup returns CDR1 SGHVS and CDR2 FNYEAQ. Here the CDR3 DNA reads TGTGCCAGCAGCTCGCGCGGGGGTCGGAATGAGCAGTTCTTC. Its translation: CASSSRGGRNEQFF.

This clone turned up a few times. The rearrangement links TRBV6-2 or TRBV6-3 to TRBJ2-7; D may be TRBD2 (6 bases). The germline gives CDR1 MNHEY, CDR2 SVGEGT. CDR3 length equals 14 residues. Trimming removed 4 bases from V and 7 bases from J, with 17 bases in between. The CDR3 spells CASSSPPLRGEQYF. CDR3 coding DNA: TGTGCCAGCAGTTCCCCTCCTCTCCGGGGGGAGCAGTACTTC.

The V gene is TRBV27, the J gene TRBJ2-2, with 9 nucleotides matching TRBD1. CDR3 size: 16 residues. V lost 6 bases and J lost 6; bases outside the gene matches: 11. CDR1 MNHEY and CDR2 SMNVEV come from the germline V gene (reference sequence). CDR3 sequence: CASSLGQGIMAGELFF. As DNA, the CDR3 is TGTGCCAGCAGCTTGGGACAGGGTATCATGGCCGGGGAGCTGTTTTTT.